This TCR beta chain was sequenced for a study of T cell repertoires in cytomegalovirus infection. Ten or more counts support this clonotype. TCRdb ran MiXCR on the reads and lists one entry per CDR3 protein. The data contain some 220,000 distinct CDR3 sequences, approximately 7% of them singletons. The ends lost 3 bases at V and 6 bases at J; junction bases unmatched: 8. This CDR3 is built from 15 residues. Germline V CDR1 and CDR2: DFQATT, SNEGSKA (reference sequence). The sequence was obtained from a human donor in good health (CMV status not recorded). Some clones in this sample may be carry-over from other donors' samples. The source material was PBMCs. V is TRBV20-1 and J is TRBJ2-3; 11 bases map to TRBD2. Here the CDR3 DNA reads TGCAGTGCTAGCCCACTAGCGGGGGATACGGATACGCAGTATTTT. Amino acids: CSASPLAGDTDTQYF.